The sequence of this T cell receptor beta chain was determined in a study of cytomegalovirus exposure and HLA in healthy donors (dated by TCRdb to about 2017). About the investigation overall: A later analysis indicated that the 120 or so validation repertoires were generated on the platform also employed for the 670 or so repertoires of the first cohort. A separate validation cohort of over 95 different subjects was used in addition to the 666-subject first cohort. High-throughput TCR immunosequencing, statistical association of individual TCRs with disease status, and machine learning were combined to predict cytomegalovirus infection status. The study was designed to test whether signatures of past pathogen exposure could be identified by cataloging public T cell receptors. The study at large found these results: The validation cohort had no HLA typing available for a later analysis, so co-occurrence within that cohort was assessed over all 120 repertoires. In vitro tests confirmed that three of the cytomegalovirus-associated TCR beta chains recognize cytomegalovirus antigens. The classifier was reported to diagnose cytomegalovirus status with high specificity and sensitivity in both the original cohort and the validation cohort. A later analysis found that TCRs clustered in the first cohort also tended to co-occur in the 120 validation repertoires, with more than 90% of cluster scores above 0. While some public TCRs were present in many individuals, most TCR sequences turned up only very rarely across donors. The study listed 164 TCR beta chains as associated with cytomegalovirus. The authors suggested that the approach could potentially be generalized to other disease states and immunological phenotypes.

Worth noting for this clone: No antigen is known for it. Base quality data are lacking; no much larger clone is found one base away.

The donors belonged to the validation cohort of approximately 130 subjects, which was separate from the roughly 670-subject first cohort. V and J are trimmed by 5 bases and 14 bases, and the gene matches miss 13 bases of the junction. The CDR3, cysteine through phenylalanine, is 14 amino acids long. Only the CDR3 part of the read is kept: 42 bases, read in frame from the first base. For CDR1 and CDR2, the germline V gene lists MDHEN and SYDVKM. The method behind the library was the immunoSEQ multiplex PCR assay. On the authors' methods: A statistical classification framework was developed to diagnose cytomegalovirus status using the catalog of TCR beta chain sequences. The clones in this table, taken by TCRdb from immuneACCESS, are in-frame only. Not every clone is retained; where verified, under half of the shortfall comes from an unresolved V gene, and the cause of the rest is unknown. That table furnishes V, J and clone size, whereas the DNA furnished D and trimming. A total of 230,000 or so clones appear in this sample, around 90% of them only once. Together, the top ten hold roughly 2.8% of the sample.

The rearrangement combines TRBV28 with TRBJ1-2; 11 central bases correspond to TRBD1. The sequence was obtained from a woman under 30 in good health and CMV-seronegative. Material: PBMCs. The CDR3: CASSTGGTGGSGTF. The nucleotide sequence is TGTGCCAGCAGTACCGGGGGGACAGGGGGAAGTGGGACCTTC.